Below, 13 T cell receptor beta chains from the same sample are listed, as sequenced in a study of T cell responses to AZD1222 COVID-19 vaccine. Generated by immunoSEQ multiplex PCR, the TCRdb table keeps only in-frame clones and is missing some. The table lists approximately 140,000 clones, roughly 89% of them singletons. The source was peripheral blood, collected 28 days after the second AZD1222 dose. The receptors come from an adult who received the AZD1222 COVID-19 vaccine.

The chain employs TRBV6-5 and TRBJ2-1; D might be TRBD2 (6 bases). The ends were cut back, 4 bases at V and 3 bases at J, with 16 bases in the middle. The CDR3 totals 16 residues. Germline V gene data show CDR1 as MNHEY and CDR2 as SVGAGI. The CDR3 is CASSLSQGTYYNEQFF. DNA for the CDR3: TGTGCCAGCAGTTTATCGCAAGGGACTTACTACAATGAGCAGTTCTTC.

V usage is TRBV19 and J usage is TRBJ1-6, with 7 bases fitting TRBD1. V lost 6 bases to trimming and J lost 7 bases; unmatched junction nucleotides: 12. This CDR3 has 16 residues. CDR1 and CDR2 (germline): LNHDA, SQIVND (reference sequence). The CDR3 reads CASRAQEGAHNSPLHF. The CDR3 nucleotides are TGTGCCAGTAGGGCTCAGGAGGGGGCGCACAATTCACCCCTCCACTTT.

The chain employs TRBV18 and TRBJ2-1; D uncertain. V lost 5 bases and J lost 7, with 18 bases in between. Germline CDR1 reads KGHSH; CDR2 reads LQKENI. The length of the CDR3 is 15 residues. For the CDR3, the DNA is TGTGCCAGCTCAACTTCGACCACGCTACTGAATGAGCAGTTCTTC. Its protein is CASSTSTTLLNEQFF.

The chain is built from TRBV5-4 and TRBJ1-4; tentatively, D is TRBD1 (5 bases). The length of the CDR3 is 15 residues. The germline V gene has CDR1 SGHNT and CDR2 YYREEE (reference sequence). V lost 1 base and J lost 7, with 14 bases in between. The CDR3: CASSLNRGWGEKLFF. The CDR3 nucleotides read TGTGCCAGCAGCTTGAATAGGGGTTGGGGTGAAAAACTGTTTTTT.

This sequence joins TRBV7-2 and TRBJ1-3; tentatively, D is TRBD1 (5 bases). There are 17 residues in the CDR3. Germline values: CDR1 SGHTA, CDR2 FQGNSA. Trimming left V 1 base short and J 0 bases short, with 13 bases between. The CDR3 DNA reads as TGTGCCAGCAGCTTAGATAGGGGCCTTTCCTCTGGAAACACCATATATTTT. It encodes CASSLDRGLSSGNTIYF.

The J gene is TRBJ2-1, the V gene TRBV14; D gene unclear. Germline CDR1 reads SGHDN; CDR2 reads FVKESK. This CDR3 is built from 12 residues. V gave up 0 bases and J gave up 10 bases, with 7 bases separating them. CDR3 in amino acids: CASSQDQAEQFF. CDR3 bases: TGTGCCAGCAGCCAAGATCAAGCGGAGCAGTTCTTC.

J is TRBJ2-5 and V is TRBV28, with TRBD1 matching over 10 bases. Germline-derived CDR1 and CDR2 are MDHEN and SYDVKM. The trim removed 2 bases at V and 5 bases at J, leaving 11 bases unmatched. The CDR3 contains 17 residues. The DNA of the CDR3 is TGTGCCAGCAGTTTACATCTCCAGACAGGGGGCCAGGAGACCCAGTACTTC. It yields the protein CASSLHLQTGGQETQYF. Supplemented by reference TRBV28 and TRBJ2-5, the full variable domain reads DVKVTQSSRYLVKRTGEKVFLECVQDMDHENMFWYRQDPGLGLRLIYFSYDVKMKEKGDIPEGYSVSREKKERFSLILESASTNQTSMYLCASSLHLQTGGQETQYFGPGTRLLVL.

The gene calls are TRBV13 and TRBJ1-1, with D possibly TRBD1 on 6 matching bases. CDR3 size: 14 residues. Trimming took 5 bases from V and 4 from J, leaving 14 bases between them. From germline, CDR1 is PRHDT and CDR2 FYEKMQ (reference sequence). CDR3 sequence (DNA): TGTGCCAGCAGCACCCGACAGGTGGGCACTGAAGCTTTCTTT. Amino acid sequence: CASSTRQVGTEAFF.

The rearrangement links TRBV5-1 to TRBJ2-7, with 8 bases fitting TRBD2. The CDR3 is made up of 15 amino acids. From germline, CDR1 is SGHRS and CDR2 YFSETQ. Trimming removed 4 bases from V and 1 base from J; junction bases left unmatched: 7. Here the CDR3 reads CASSGGTRLSYEQYF. CDR3 coding DNA: TGCGCCAGCAGCGGGGGGACTAGACTTTCCTACGAGCAGTACTTC.

The rearrangement uses TRBV28 and TRBJ2-3; D is tentatively TRBD1 or TRBD2 (5 bases each). Germline CDR1 and CDR2: MDHEN and SYDVKM. There are 11 residues in the CDR3. Trimming shortened V by 8 bases and J by 4 bases, and 7 bases separated the two germline ends. The CDR3 spells CASWGPDTQYF. CDR3 in DNA: TGTGCCAGCTGGGGACCAGATACGCAGTATTTT.

On this clone itself: Distinct nucleotide sequences in the sample also encode this CDR3. The chain combines TRBV18 with TRBJ1-1; D gene ambiguous. The CDR3 runs 13 residues. Germline V gene sequence: CDR1 KGHSH, CDR2 LQKENI. V lost 2 bases and J lost 0, with 4 bases in between. The CDR3 here is CASSPGLNTEAFF. Written as DNA, the CDR3 is TGTGCCAGCTCACCAGGGTTGAACACTGAAGCTTTCTTT.

This chain connects TRBV19 to TRBJ1-1; D not certain. V lost 7 bases to trimming and J lost 0 bases, with 15 bases between them. The CDR3 spans 15 residues. CDR1 LNHDA and CDR2 SQIVND come from the germline V gene (reference sequence). The CDR3 is CASTGGRLLNTEAFF. The CDR3 nucleotides read TGTGCCAGTACGGGAGGCAGGTTATTGAACACTGAAGCTTTCTTT. Complete variable domain (other parts from reference TRBV19 and TRBJ1-1): DGGITQSPKYLFRKEGQNVTLSCEQNLNHDAMYWYRQDPGQGLRLIYYSQIVNDFQKGDIAEGYSVSREKKESFPLTVTSAQKNPTAFYLCASTGGRLLNTEAFFGQGTRLTVV.

This chain uses TRBV12-3 or TRBV12-4 with TRBJ1-1, with TRBD1 matching over 8 bases. This CDR3 comprises 13 residues. Trimming cost V 2 bases and J 8 bases; bases outside gene matches: 4. CDR3 sequence reads: CASSLSRGREAFF. In DNA, the CDR3 is TGTGCCAGCAGTTTAAGCAGGGGGCGCGAAGCTTTCTTT.